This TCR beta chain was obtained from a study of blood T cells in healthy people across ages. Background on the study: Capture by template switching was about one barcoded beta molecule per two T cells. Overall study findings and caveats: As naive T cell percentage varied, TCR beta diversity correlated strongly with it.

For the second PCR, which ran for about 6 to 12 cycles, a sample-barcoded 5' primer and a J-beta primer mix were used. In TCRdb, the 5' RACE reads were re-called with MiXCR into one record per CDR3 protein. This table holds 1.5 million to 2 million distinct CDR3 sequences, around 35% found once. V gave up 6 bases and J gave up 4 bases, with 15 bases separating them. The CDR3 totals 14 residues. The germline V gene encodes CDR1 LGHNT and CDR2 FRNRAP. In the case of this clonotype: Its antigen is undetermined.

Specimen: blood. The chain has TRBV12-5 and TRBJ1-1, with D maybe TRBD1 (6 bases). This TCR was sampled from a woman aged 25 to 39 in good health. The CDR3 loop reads CASGRTGGGTEAFF. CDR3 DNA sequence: TGTGCTAGTGGCCGAACCGGAGGGGGCACTGAAGCTTTCTTT.